Below, 24 T cell receptor beta chains from the same sample are listed, as sequenced in a study of cytomegalovirus exposure and HLA in healthy donors (dated by TCRdb to about 2017). The protocol used for the library was the immunoSEQ multiplex PCR assay. TCRdb took over this immuneACCESS table, retaining in-frame rearrangements with V and J assigned. Such tables are incomplete; in checked studies, under half of the missing clones stem from an unresolved V gene, and the remainder is unexplained. This sample has roughly 150,000 clones in its table, and about nine tenths of those were observed once. The top ten clonotypes cover 5.7% of the sample. Sequencing input: PBMCs. All receptors derive from a woman in her twenties or thirties in good health and CMV-seronegative.

CDR3: CASSELRTGSTEAFF. In DNA form, the CDR3 reads TGTGCCAGCAGTGAGTTGAGGACAGGCTCAACTGAAGCTTTCTTT. The chain uses TRBV6-1 and TRBJ1-1, with 7 positions matching TRBD1. From germline, CDR1 is MNHNS and CDR2 SASEGT. This CDR3 comprises 15 residues. V lost 3 bases and J lost 5; bases outside the gene matches: 9.

This clone came up once. The chain is built from TRBV6-5 and TRBJ1-2, with TRBD1 identical over 9 bases. Unmatched junction bases numbered 4, after V lost 6 bases and J lost 5 bases. The CDR3 extends over 13 amino acids. Germline V CDR1 and CDR2: MNHEY, SVGAGI. CDR3 nucleotides: TGTGCCAGCAGAGCGACAGGGGGGTATGGCTACACCTTC. Encoded protein: CASRATGGYGYTF.

CDR3 bases: TGTGCCAGCAGAAAGAACACTGAAGCTTTCTTT. This sequence encodes CASRKNTEAFF. The rearrangement joins TRBV21-1 to TRBJ1-1. TRBV21-1 is shown as a pseudogene. The CDR3 has 11 residues.

CDR3 sequence reads: CASSRGAASTDTQYF. The CDR3 DNA reads TGCGCCAGCAGCCGAGGAGCAGCTAGCACAGATACGCAGTATTTT. The V gene is TRBV4-1, the J gene TRBJ2-3, with D hard to call. CDR1 MGHRA and CDR2 YSYEKL come from the germline V gene. The ends were cut back, 4 bases at V and 0 bases at J, with 11 bases in the middle. The CDR3 contains 15 residues.

This clone was counted a few times. The rearrangement joins TRBV6-1 to TRBJ2-7; 9 bases fit TRBD2. This CDR3 is built from 15 residues. Per germline, CDR1 MNHNS and CDR2 SASEGT. The V and J ends lost 4 bases and 9 bases, in that order; junction bases with no gene match: 13. CDR3 nucleotides: TGTGCCAGCAGTGCGGAAGCGGGAGGAATCCCCCCGCAGTACTTC. This gives the protein CASSAEAGGIPPQYF.

The chain has TRBV5-4 and TRBJ1-1, with D maybe TRBD1 (5 bases). The CDR3 totals 14 residues. Trimming shortened V by 1 base and J by 0 bases, and 7 bases separated the two germline ends. The germline gives CDR1 SGHNT, CDR2 YYREEE (reference sequence). The CDR3 coding sequence is TGTGCCAGCAGCTTGCCAGGGATGAACACTGAAGCTTTCTTT. Translating it yields CASSLPGMNTEAFF.

The V gene is TRBV4-3, the J gene TRBJ2-7, with no clear D. The CDR3 is 14 amino acids. Germline assignment: CDR1 LGHNA and CDR2 YSLEER. The V gene lost 1 base and the J gene lost 0 bases, with 7 bases spanning the gap. The CDR3 protein is CASSQGPSSYEQYF. CDR3 nucleotide sequence: TGCGCCAGCAGCCAAGGGCCCAGCTCCTACGAGCAGTACTTC.

V gene TRBV5-6 combines with J gene TRBJ1-1; D might be TRBD1 (5 bases). Trimming pared 2 bases from V and 1 base from J, leaving 15 bases between. Germline values: CDR1 SGHDT, CDR2 YYEEEE. The length of the CDR3 is 16 residues. The CDR3 nucleotides read TGTGCCAGCAGCTTTCTTGGGGGTGGGAAGAACACTGAAGCTTTCTTT. Translation gives CASSFLGGGKNTEAFF.

This clone was detected only a few times. The V call is TRBV5-1, the J call TRBJ1-4; D ambiguous. Germline CDR1 and CDR2: SGHRS and YFSETQ. Trimming removed 2 bases at V and 6 bases at J, with 11 bases between. There are 14 residues in the CDR3. The CDR3 loop is CASSFEEPHEKLFF. The DNA of the CDR3 is TGCGCCAGCAGCTTTGAGGAACCCCATGAAAAACTGTTTTTT.

The chain has TRBV19 and TRBJ2-1, with D perhaps TRBD1 or TRBD2 (5 bases each). Germline V gene data show CDR1 as LNHDA and CDR2 as SQIVND (reference sequence). Trimming took 3 bases from V and 8 from J, leaving 8 bases between them. This CDR3 contains 12 residues. CDR3 sequence: CASSMRGDEQFF. As DNA, the CDR3 is TGTGCCAGTAGTATGAGAGGGGATGAGCAGTTCTTC. The full variable domain, completed using reference TRBV19 and TRBJ2-1, is DGGITQSPKYLFRKEGQNVTLSCEQNLNHDAMYWYRQDPGQGLRLIYYSQIVNDFQKGDIAEGYSVSREKKESFPLTVTSAQKNPTAFYLCASSMRGDEQFFGPGTRLTVL.

The chain employs TRBV18 and TRBJ1-5; perhaps TRBD1 as D (5 bases). V was clipped by 4 bases and J by 0 bases, with 10 bases between them. The CDR3 has 15 residues. Germline loops: CDR1 KGHSH, CDR2 LQKENI. The CDR3, as DNA: TGTGCCAGCTCACTCCGGGACGATAGCAATCAGCCCCAGCATTTT. Its translation: CASSLRDDSNQPQHF.

The table lists this clone with a count of one. This chain uses TRBV5-1 with TRBJ2-1; D may be TRBD1 (6 bases). CDR1 and CDR2 from the germline V gene are SGHRS and YFSETQ. CDR3 size: 14 residues. V lost 4 bases and J 5 bases, leaving 13 bases between the germline ends. CDR3 in DNA: TGCGCCAGCAGCCCACTTACAGGGAACAATGAGCAGTTCTTC. It specifies CASSPLTGNNEQFF.

The chain has TRBV5-1 and TRBJ2-1; 7 bases are shared with TRBD2. The CDR3 is made up of 15 amino acids. Germline trimming cut 0 bases from V and 9 bases from J; bases unmatched to any gene: 9. Germline-derived CDR1 and CDR2 are SGHRS and YFSETQ. CDR3 DNA: TGCGCCAGCAGCTTGGGCGGCTCTCGGGGGGTTGAGCAGTTCTTC. Protein sequence: CASSLGGSRGVEQFF.

The J gene is TRBJ2-1, the V gene TRBV10-3, with TRBD2 as a possible D gene (6 bases). V lost 8 bases and J 4 bases, leaving 15 bases between the germline ends. Germline V gene sequence: CDR1 ENHRY, CDR2 SYGVKD. The CDR3 has 14 amino acids. The CDR3 coding sequence is TGTGCCATCGCCCCCCTAGCGCCTTACAATGAGCAGTTCTTC. The encoded protein is CAIAPLAPYNEQFF.

V is TRBV2 and J is TRBJ2-1; D possibly corresponds to TRBD2 (5 bases). With 6 bases removed from V and 9 bases from J, the gap between germline ends came to 18 bases. The CDR3 totals 14 residues. From germline, CDR1 is SNHLY and CDR2 FYNNEI. CDR3 DNA sequence: TGTGCCAGCAGGCCAAAAGTTACTAGTCCTGAGCAGTTCTTC. Protein: CASRPKVTSPEQFF.

The chain recombines TRBV2 with TRBJ1-4, with 9 bases that match TRBD1. CDR1 is SNHLY and CDR2 is FYNNEI in the germline V gene. The CDR3 spans 14 residues. V was pared by 5 bases and J by 5 bases, with 3 bases of the junction left unmatched. As DNA, the CDR3 is TGTGCCAGCAGTTTGACAGGGGGAAATGAAAAACTGTTTTTT. Protein product: CASSLTGGNEKLFF. Full variable domain (rest looked up from reference TRBV2 and TRBJ1-4): EPEVTQTPSHQVTQMGQEVILRCVPISNHLYFYWYRQILGQKVEFLVSFYNNEISEKSEIFDDQFSVERPDGSNFTLKIRSTKLEDSAMYFCASSLTGGNEKLFFGSGTQLSVL.

J is TRBJ2-3 and V is TRBV5-1; TRBD2 aligns across 10 bases. V lost 4 bases, J lost 2 bases, and 13 bases stayed unmatched. Germline loops: CDR1 SGHRS, CDR2 YFSETQ. This CDR3 contains 18 residues. CDR3 protein: CASSRLAGARQFTDTQYF. CDR3 in DNA: TGCGCCAGCAGCCGGCTAGCGGGAGCCCGGCAGTTCACAGATACGCAGTATTTT.

This sequence joins TRBV14 and TRBJ2-1; D ambiguous. The V and J ends lost 0 bases and 10 bases respectively, with 4 bases between them. Germline values: CDR1 SGHDN, CDR2 FVKESK. The CDR3 runs to 11 residues. CDR3 residues: CASSQEFEQFF. The DNA of the CDR3 is TGTGCCAGCAGCCAAGAGTTCGAGCAGTTCTTC.

The CDR3 bases are TGTGCCAGCAGCTCTAGGGGAGGATCTAACTATGGCTACACCTTC. It codes for CASSSRGGSNYGYTF. This sequence joins TRBV7-8 and TRBJ1-2, with D maybe TRBD1 (5 bases). CDR1 is SGHVS and CDR2 is FQNEAQ in the germline V gene. This CDR3 comprises 15 residues. The germline V and J ends were trimmed by 4 bases and 0 bases, with 12 bases remaining between them.

The gene calls are TRBV12-5 and TRBJ1-6; no reliable D call. The V gene's germline CDR1 is LGHNT and CDR2 FRNRAP. CDR3 size: 13 residues. V shed 6 bases and J shed 8 bases, with 11 bases lying between them. CDR3 loop: CASGLGVYSPLHF. The CDR3 DNA follows: TGTGCTAGTGGGCTTGGGGTTTATTCACCCCTCCACTTT. The full variable domain, with the rest looked up from reference TRBV12-5 and TRBJ1-6, is DARVTQTPRHKVTEMGQEVTMRCQPILGHNTVFWYRQTMMQGLELLAYFRNRAPLDDSGMPKDRFSAEMPDATLATLKIQPSEPRDSAVYFCASGLGVYSPLHFGNGTRLTVT.

This sequence joins TRBV7-2 and TRBJ2-2; no definite D call. Germline V gene lookup returns CDR1 SGHTA and CDR2 FQGNSA. This CDR3 region has 13 residues. V lost 3 bases to trimming and J lost 1 base, with 3 bases between them. This CDR3 is CASSFENTGELFF. The DNA for the CDR3 is TGTGCCAGCAGCTTTGAGAACACCGGGGAGCTGTTTTTT.

This chain joins TRBV5-1 and TRBJ2-1; TRBD2 agrees at 7 bases. The CDR3 totals 15 residues. After removal of 4 bases from V and 5 bases from J, the junction contained 9 bases not matched to a gene. Germline CDR1 and CDR2: SGHRS and YFSETQ. CDR3 sequence reads: CASSTIAGSNNEQFF. The CDR3, as DNA: TGCGCCAGCAGCACTATAGCGGGCTCGAACAATGAGCAGTTCTTC.

This clone came up a few times. The chain combines TRBV5-6 with TRBJ2-7; maybe TRBD1 (5 bases). CDR1 SGHDT and CDR2 YYEEEE come from the germline V gene. Trimming took off 4 bases at V and 9 bases at J, with 17 bases between the two ends. CDR3 size: 13 residues. The CDR3 spells CASSANQGRGQYF. DNA for the CDR3: TGTGCCAGCAGCGCCAACCAGGGAAGAGGGCAGTACTTC.

The rearrangement joins TRBV6-1 to TRBJ1-2; 7 nucleotides agree with TRBD1. The CDR3 is made up of 15 amino acids. The germline CDR1 and CDR2 sequences are MNHNS and SASEGT. V shed 4 bases, J shed 3 bases, and the junction held 8 bases outside the gene matches. Written as DNA, the CDR3 is TGTGCCAGCAGTGTCCGACAGGGCAAGGACTATGGCTACACCTTC. Protein: CASSVRQGKDYGYTF.